These 18 T cell receptor beta chains share one sample of origin, sequenced in a study of blood T cell repertoires in COVID-19. This table comes from immunoSEQ multiplex PCR, and its TCRdb copy is limited to in-frame clones, with some not included. The sample records some 120,000 clones, 75% to 95% being singletons. The sample was peripheral blood. The receptor set was obtained from a human donor with active COVID-19. The donor label of this sample is uncertain.

The chain is built from TRBV6-5 and TRBJ1-2; 12 bases fit TRBD1. This CDR3 has 14 amino acids. CDR1 and CDR2 from the germline V gene are MNHEY and SVGAGI. V dropped 6 bases and J dropped 8; count of bases not matched to a gene: 7. The CDR3 bases are TGTGCCAGCAGATCAGCCGGGACAGGGGGCGGCTACACCTTC. Translated: CASRSAGTGGGYTF.

This chain joins TRBV27 and TRBJ1-3; D ambiguous. Looked up from germline, CDR1 is MNHEY and CDR2 is SMNVEV (reference sequence). The CDR3 covers 14 residues. Trimming left V 5 bases short and J 0 bases short, with 8 bases between. The chain's CDR3 is CASSTVYSGNTIYF. The CDR3 nucleotides read TGTGCCAGCAGTACAGTGTACTCTGGAAACACCATATATTTT.

The J gene is TRBJ2-4, the V gene TRBV6-5, with no clear D. The CDR3 extends over 14 amino acids. Per the germline V gene, CDR1 is MNHEY and CDR2 is SVGAGI. The V end was cut by 4 bases, the J end by 2 bases, with 9 bases between. The CDR3 region is CASSLADTKNIQYF. DNA for the CDR3: TGTGCCAGCAGTTTGGCGGATACCAAAAACATTCAGTACTTC.

The chain joins TRBV29-1 to TRBJ2-3, with 9 bases fitting TRBD2. J lost 0 bases, V lost 4 bases, and 20 bases had no gene match. The CDR3 covers 20 residues. The germline V gene encodes CDR1 SQVTM and CDR2 ANQGSEA. CDR3 bases: TGCAGCGTTGTTTCTCAGACTAGCGGACAGCCCAGGCTTAGCACAGATACGCAGTATTTT. Amino acids: CSVVSQTSGQPRLSTDTQYF.

The V and J genes are TRBV5-3 and TRBJ2-5, with D perhaps TRBD1 (6 bases). TRBV5-3 is filed as an ORF, its function uncertain. The CDR3 is 12 residues long. Trimming took 9 bases from V and 4 from J, leaving 13 bases between them. The CDR3 loop is CAIPQGRETQYF. CDR3 bases: TGTGCCATTCCACAGGGTCGAGAGACCCAGTACTTC.

This clone was recorded only once. The rearrangement links TRBV7-9 to TRBJ2-7; D is perhaps TRBD2 (6 bases). Trimming stripped 5 bases from V and 1 base from J, with 9 bases between. The germline V gene encodes CDR1 SEHNR and CDR2 FQNEAQ (reference sequence). This CDR3 contains 13 residues. Here the CDR3 reads CASSRTMSYEQYF. CDR3 DNA: TGTGCCAGCAGCCGGACTATGTCCTACGAGCAGTACTTC.

This rearrangement joins TRBV2 to TRBJ2-5, with TRBD2 matching 8 bases. The germline V gene has CDR1 SNHLY and CDR2 FYNNEI. The junction had 8 bases not matched to a gene; V was cut back by 6 bases and J by 5 bases. The CDR3 is made up of 14 amino acids. CDR3 in amino acids: CASSPGLETETQYF. The CDR3 nucleotides are TGTGCCAGCAGCCCGGGACTAGAGACGGAGACCCAGTACTTC. The variable domain in full, with the rest retrieved from reference TRBV2 and TRBJ2-5, is EPEVTQTPSHQVTQMGQEVILRCVPISNHLYFYWYRQILGQKVEFLVSFYNNEISEKSEIFDDQFSVERPDGSNFTLKIRSTKLEDSAMYFCASSPGLETETQYFGPGTRLLVL.

The rearrangement uses TRBV7-9 and TRBJ2-3; D perhaps matches TRBD1 (7 bases). The CDR3 covers 16 residues. Germline CDR1 is SEHNR and CDR2 is FQNEAQ (reference sequence). The V end was cut by 5 bases, the J end by 5 bases, with 20 bases between. This CDR3 is CASSPGTEGGLDTQYF. The CDR3 nucleotides read TGTGCCAGCAGCCCTGGGACAGAGGGGGGTCTAGATACGCAGTATTTT.

This clone appeared a few times. The chain recombines TRBV10-1 with TRBJ2-5; TRBD1 agrees at 7 bases. The germline V gene has CDR1 WNHNN and CDR2 SYGVQD (reference sequence). V trimming: 0 bases; J trimming: 2 bases; junction bases outside the gene matches: 3. The CDR3 is made up of 15 amino acids. The chain's CDR3 is CASSESVGQQETQYF. The CDR3 nucleotides read TGCGCCAGCAGTGAGTCTGTGGGACAGCAAGAGACCCAGTACTTC.

In this sample, this clone turned up a few times. The chain joins TRBV7-8 to TRBJ1-6, with 7 nucleotides matching TRBD1. The CDR3 runs 15 residues. The J segment lost 7 bases and the V segment lost 1 base, leaving 4 bases of the junction unmatched. Germline-derived CDR1 and CDR2 are SGHVS and FQNEAQ. In nucleotides, the CDR3 is TGTGCCAGCAGCTTAGGGGCAGGGGGGAATTCACCCCTCCACTTT. Encoded protein: CASSLGAGGNSPLHF.

In its sample, this clone was seen once. The rearrangement joins TRBV6-5 to TRBJ2-5; 7 bases fit TRBD2. CDR1 MNHEY and CDR2 SVGAGI come from the germline V gene. Trimming at V came to 7 bases and at J to 5 bases, leaving 7 bases not matched to a gene. The CDR3 covers 13 residues. CDR3 sequence: CASIKRGYETQYF. CDR3 sequence (DNA): TGTGCCAGCATTAAGCGGGGTTATGAGACCCAGTACTTC.

This chain links TRBV3-1 (or the pseudogene TRBV3-2) with TRBJ2-7, with 7 bases aligning to TRBD1. Germline CDR1 and CDR2: LGHDT and YNNKEL (reference sequence). This CDR3 has 16 residues. V was pared by 5 bases and J by 0 bases, with 10 bases of the junction left unmatched. CDR3 in amino acids: CASSAPTGMGSYEQYF. DNA of the CDR3: TGTGCCAGCAGCGCCCCGACAGGGATGGGCTCCTACGAGCAGTACTTC.

The chain couples TRBV6-6 to TRBJ2-2; 12 nucleotides agree with TRBD1. From germline, CDR1 is MNHNY and CDR2 SVGAGI (reference sequence). The CDR3 sequence is 15 residues long. The trim removed 6 bases at V and 7 bases at J, leaving 6 bases unmatched. CDR3 bases: TGTGCCAGCAGCTCGGGACAGGGGGCGGTCGGGGAGCTGTTTTTT. This gives the protein CASSSGQGAVGELFF.

For this clone: The sample carries other DNA sequences with the same CDR3. This chain connects TRBV7-2 to TRBJ1-2; 9 bases match TRBD1. Germline CDR1 is SGHTA and CDR2 is FQGNSA. The CDR3 consists of 13 residues. Trimming took 5 bases from V and 4 from J; bases not matched to a gene: 2. The DNA of the CDR3 is TGTGCCAGCAGCCCGACAGGGGGCTATGGCTACACCTTC. Translated, it gives CASSPTGGYGYTF.

Here the CDR3 reads CASKGTGGDEQYF. CDR3 nucleotide sequence: TGTGCCAGCAAAGGGACAGGGGGCGACGAGCAGTACTTC. This chain uses TRBV2 with TRBJ2-7, with TRBD1 matching over 12 bases. V trimming: 7 bases; J trimming: 5 bases; junction bases outside the gene matches: 3. Germline-derived CDR1 and CDR2 are SNHLY and FYNNEI. This CDR3 comprises 13 residues.

The chain joins TRBV6-5 to TRBJ1-2; the match to TRBD1 covers 9 bases. V lost 7 bases, J lost 3 bases, and 9 bases stayed unmatched. Germline V gene sequence: CDR1 MNHEY, CDR2 SVGAGI. The CDR3 spans 15 residues. The CDR3 here is CASNLAQGADYGYTF. For the CDR3, the DNA is TGTGCCAGCAACCTCGCACAGGGGGCTGACTATGGCTACACCTTC.

The chain links TRBV13 to TRBJ1-2; 10 bases agree with TRBD1. The V segment lost 4 bases and the J segment 3 bases; nucleotides outside the gene matches: 11. This CDR3 spans 17 amino acids. Germline CDR1 is PRHDT and CDR2 is FYEKMQ (reference sequence). The CDR3 is CASSSDVGDRGHYGYTF. In DNA form, the CDR3 reads TGTGCCAGCAGCTCGGATGTGGGGGACAGGGGTCACTATGGCTACACCTTC.

The V and J genes are TRBV10-3 and TRBJ2-7; TRBD1 matches at 9 bases. The CDR3 is 16 residues long. V shed 2 bases and J 0 bases; nucleotides not matched to a gene: 5. Germline loops: CDR1 ENHRY, CDR2 SYGVKD. The CDR3: CAISEPGQGSSYEQYF. The CDR3 DNA reads as TGTGCCATCAGTGAGCCGGGACAGGGCAGCTCCTACGAGCAGTACTTC.